The 9 T cell receptor beta chains below come from one sample, sequenced in a study of blood T cell repertoires in COVID-19. TCRdb's table, derived via immunoSEQ multiplex PCR, lists solely in-frame clones and lacks some. The sample consists of 90,000 to 120,000 clones, about 91% of them appearing once. The source material was peripheral blood. The receptors stem from a human donor in a cohort sampled during active COVID-19.

This clone was observed a handful of times. The chain joins TRBV29-1 to TRBJ2-5, with 9 bases aligning to TRBD2. The germline V gene has CDR1 SQVTM and CDR2 ANQGSEA. V trimming: 3 bases; J trimming: 4 bases; junction bases outside the gene matches: 0. This CDR3 has 12 residues. The CDR3, as DNA: TGCAGCGTTGAGCGGGAGGGAGAGACCCAGTACTTC. As protein: CSVEREGETQYF.

The chain combines TRBV6-5 with TRBJ1-1; TRBD1 is a possible D gene (5 bases). Per germline, CDR1 MNHEY and CDR2 SVGAGI. V gave up 1 base and J gave up 1 base, with 10 bases separating them. The CDR3 consists of 15 residues. The chain's CDR3 is CASSYYGGPNTEAFF. The CDR3 DNA sequence: TGTGCCAGCAGTTACTACGGGGGACCGAACACTGAAGCTTTCTTT.

The V call is TRBV27, the J call TRBJ1-5, with a tentative D call TRBD1 (6 bases). CDR1 and CDR2 (germline): MNHEY, SMNVEV (reference sequence). The CDR3 extends over 15 amino acids. Trimming cost V 0 bases and J 9 bases, with 15 bases left between them. The CDR3 is CASSLSTTTGWPQHF. The CDR3 region has the DNA TGTGCCAGCAGTTTATCCACCACCACAGGGTGGCCCCAGCATTTT.

The chain uses TRBV7-9 and TRBJ1-2, with a weak D call TRBD1 (6 bases). The V end lost 5 bases, the J end lost 5 bases, and 15 bases lay between the germline ends. Germline lookup yields CDR1 SEHNR and CDR2 FQNEAQ (reference sequence). The CDR3 sequence is 14 residues long. The CDR3 spells CASSPRTELYGYTF. Written as DNA, the CDR3 is TGTGCCAGCAGCCCCCGGACAGAACTGTATGGCTACACCTTC.

V usage is TRBV5-4 and J usage is TRBJ2-2; 12 bases align to TRBD1. With V trimmed by 0 bases and J by 7 bases, 4 bases remained unmatched. Germline V CDR1 and CDR2: SGHNT, YYREEE (reference sequence). This CDR3 is 16 amino acids long. The CDR3 reads CASSLEGTGGFGELFF. In nucleotides, the CDR3 is TGTGCCAGCAGCTTGGAGGGGACAGGGGGCTTCGGGGAGCTGTTTTTT.

The genes are TRBV4-1 and TRBJ2-7; TRBD2 agrees at 10 bases. Per the germline V gene, CDR1 is MGHRA and CDR2 is YSYEKL. Unmatched junction bases numbered 6, after V lost 0 bases and J lost 4 bases. The CDR3 consists of 16 residues. The CDR3, as DNA: TGCGCCAGCAGCCAAGAAAAGCGGGGGGGCATTTACGAGCAGTACTTC. It codes for CASSQEKRGGIYEQYF.

V and J are TRBV14 and TRBJ1-4, with 10 bases identical to TRBD1. The CDR3 has 15 residues. Per germline, CDR1 SGHDN and CDR2 FVKESK. The junction had 8 bases not matched to a gene; V was cut back by 5 bases and J by 8 bases. DNA for the CDR3: TGTGCCAGCAGCGGATGGGACAGGGGCGACGAAAAACTGTTTTTT. The encoded protein is CASSGWDRGDEKLFF. Complete variable domain (other parts from reference TRBV14 and TRBJ1-4): EAGVTQFPSHSVIEKGQTVTLRCDPISGHDNLYWYRRVMGKEIKFLLHFVKESKQDESGMPNNRFLAERTGGTYSTLKVQPAELEDSGVYFCASSGWDRGDEKLFFGSGTQLSVL.

The rearrangement links TRBV3-1 (or the pseudogene TRBV3-2) to TRBJ1-2; tentatively, D is TRBD1 (5 bases). The germline V gene encodes CDR1 LGHDT and CDR2 YNNKEL (reference sequence). This CDR3 contains 12 residues. Between the trimmed V and J ends, which lost 4 bases and 7 bases, there was a span of 10 bases. The CDR3 sequence is CASSRTTAGYTF. Written as DNA, the CDR3 is TGTGCCAGCAGCCGGACGACAGCTGGCTACACCTTC.

The J gene is TRBJ2-3, the V gene TRBV6-4; TRBD2 agrees at 7 bases. CDR1 is MRHNA, CDR2 SNTAGT, per germline. With V trimmed by 2 bases and J by 4 bases, 15 bases remained unmatched. This CDR3 has 18 residues. The CDR3 region is CASSDRGFRAGVADTQYF. In nucleotides, the CDR3 is TGTGCCAGCAGTGACAGAGGTTTTCGGGCGGGAGTAGCAGATACGCAGTATTTT.